These 21 T cell receptor beta chains were sequenced from one sample in a study of shared clonotypes between healthy human individuals. Assay used: immunoSEQ multiplex PCR; TCRdb lists only in-frame clones, some missing. In the table there are fewer than 650,000 clones, around three quarters of which are singletons. The sample comprised PBMCs. These receptors were collected from a woman aged 40 to 50 in good health. Some clones in this sample may be carry-over from other donors' samples.

The rearrangement joins TRBV5-6 to TRBJ2-5, with D hard to call. The CDR3 is 15 amino acids. From germline, CDR1 is SGHDT and CDR2 YYEEEE. The V end lost 4 bases, the J end lost 4 bases, and 17 bases lay between the germline ends. For the CDR3, the DNA is TGTGCCAGCAGCCCCCCCGCCCTTGTAGGAGAGACCCAGTACTTC. Translation: CASSPPALVGETQYF.

This sequence joins TRBV5-4 and TRBJ2-4; the D gene is possibly TRBD1 (6 bases). Germline V lookup: CDR1 SGHNT, CDR2 YYREEE (reference sequence). The CDR3 covers 14 residues. V shed 5 bases and J shed 3 bases, with 12 bases lying between them. The CDR3 region is CASRLQGGKNIQYF. CDR3 DNA: TGTGCCAGCAGACTACAGGGCGGCAAAAACATTCAGTACTTC.

This clone came up once. Since a much larger clone is just one base distant, this may be a read error. The V and J genes are TRBV7-6 and TRBJ2-2; 10 nucleotides align to TRBD2. Losses at the gene ends were 6 bases for V and 1 base for J; bases not matched to a gene: 2. The CDR3 runs to 15 residues. The V gene's germline CDR1 is SGHVS and CDR2 FNYEAQ. Written as DNA, the CDR3 is TGTGCCAGCAGACGGACTAGCGGGAACACCGGGGAGCTGTTTTTT. It is translated as CASRRTSGNTGELFF.

This chain links TRBV19 with TRBJ1-4; unclear D gene. The CDR3 is 14 amino acids. Between the trimmed V and J ends, which lost 4 bases and 3 bases, there was a span of 9 bases. CDR1 is LNHDA, CDR2 SQIVND, per germline (reference sequence). The CDR3 region is CASSKEIANEKLFF. Written as DNA, the CDR3 is TGTGCCAGTAGTAAGGAGATCGCTAATGAAAAACTGTTTTTT.

The chain recombines TRBV7-9 with TRBJ2-3; D is possibly TRBD1 (5 bases). The V gene's germline CDR1 is SEHNR and CDR2 FQNEAQ (reference sequence). The CDR3 has 13 residues. V was trimmed by 7 bases and J by 8 bases, leaving 16 bases between them. CDR3 amino acids: CASNQGEMATQYF. The CDR3 DNA reads as TGTGCCAGCAATCAAGGGGAAATGGCTACGCAGTATTTT.

The chain is built from TRBV29-1 and TRBJ1-1; possible D gene TRBD1, 5 bases. From germline, CDR1 is SQVTM and CDR2 ANQGSEA. This CDR3 is built from 13 residues. Trimming cost V 4 bases and J 2 bases, with 11 bases left between them. In DNA form, the CDR3 reads TGCAGCGTTGTTATTGGGGGTAACACTGAAGCTTTCTTT. Its protein is CSVVIGGNTEAFF.

The chain carries TRBV9 and TRBJ1-2; the D gene is possibly TRBD1 (6 bases). In germline, CDR1 is SGDLS, CDR2 YYNGEE. The V end lost 4 bases, the J end lost 4 bases, and 17 bases lay between the germline ends. The CDR3 has 15 residues. The CDR3, as DNA: TGTGCCAGCAGCCCCCACGGGGGGCCTCTCTATGGCTACACCTTC. This gives the protein CASSPHGGPLYGYTF.

The rearrangement joins TRBV5-1 to TRBJ2-7, with D hard to call. Trimming took 3 bases from V and 3 from J, leaving 10 bases between them. The CDR3 has 13 residues. CDR1 and CDR2 (germline): SGHRS, YFSETQ. In DNA, the CDR3 is TGCGCCAGCAGCTCCCCCAATAACTACGAGCAGTACTTC. This translates into CASSSPNNYEQYF.

On this clone: A read error likely explains this, since a far larger clone differs by one base. It is unclear where the CDR3 begins or ends on the DNA, so no DNA is shown, and the CDR3 is as TCRdb lists it. This same CDR3 is encoded by further DNA sequences in the sample. V is TRBV29-1 and J is TRBJ2-3; the table's TRBD2 call for D was not verified on the DNA. Per germline, CDR1 SQVTM and CDR2 ANQGSEA. The CDR3 length is 14 residues, termini included. The chain's CDR3 is CSVGAGTATDTQYF.

A word on this clone: The sample holds other DNA sequences that translate to the same CDR3. This chain connects TRBV28 to TRBJ1-4, with TRBD1 identical over 9 bases. Per the germline V gene, CDR1 is MDHEN and CDR2 is SYDVKM. V dropped 5 bases and J dropped 7; count of bases not matched to a gene: 14. The CDR3 consists of 17 residues. This CDR3 is CASSTLSPGQGGEKLFF. CDR3 bases: TGTGCCAGCAGTACCCTATCTCCGGGACAGGGCGGTGAAAAACTGTTTTTT. The full variable domain, with the rest looked up from reference TRBV28 and TRBJ1-4, is DVKVTQSSRYLVKRTGEKVFLECVQDMDHENMFWYRQDPGLGLRLIYFSYDVKMKEKGDIPEGYSVSREKKERFSLILESASTNQTSMYLCASSTLSPGQGGEKLFFGSGTQLSVL.

About this clone itself: Since a far larger clone is one base different, this is likely a read error. The chain has TRBV25-1 and TRBJ2-1; perhaps TRBD1 as D (6 bases). Trimming cost V 2 bases and J 8 bases, with 19 bases left between them. Germline CDR1 and CDR2: MGHDK and SYGVNS. The CDR3 has 16 amino acids. The CDR3 bases are TGTGCCAGCAGTGAACACAGGGACCAAACGTACGATGAGCAGTTCTTC. Protein sequence: CASSEHRDQTYDEQFF.

The rearrangement joins TRBV2 to TRBJ1-5, with D possibly matching TRBD1 (5 bases). V lost 8 bases and J lost 1, with 12 bases in between. The germline V gene encodes CDR1 SNHLY and CDR2 FYNNEI. CDR3 length equals 14 residues. The CDR3 reads CASRGGVSNQPQHF. The CDR3 DNA sequence: TGTGCCAGCCGGGGGGGGGTCAGCAATCAGCCCCAGCATTTT.

This clone showed up just a few times. This CDR3 reads CASSPSADRGAFYGYTF. The CDR3 nucleotides are TGTGCCAGCTCACCATCTGCCGACAGGGGGGCTTTCTATGGCTACACCTTC. This chain joins TRBV18 and TRBJ1-2, with 9 bases matching TRBD1. The germline gives CDR1 KGHSH, CDR2 LQKENI. This CDR3 spans 17 amino acids. The V segment lost 2 bases and the J segment 4 bases; nucleotides outside the gene matches: 11. The whole variable domain, remainder taken from reference TRBV18 and TRBJ1-2, is NAGVMQNPRHLVRRRGQEARLRCSPMKGHSHVYWYRQLPEEGLKFMVYLQKENIIDESGMPKERFSAEFPKEGPSILRIQQVVRGDSAAYFCASSPSADRGAFYGYTFGSGTRLTVV.

This chain links TRBV7-3 with TRBJ2-7, with 8 nucleotides matching TRBD1. V gave up 3 bases and J gave up 6 bases; unmatched junction bases: 4. This CDR3 has 13 residues. Germline V gene lookup returns CDR1 SGHTA and CDR2 FQGTGA. CDR3 nucleotides: TGTGCCAGCAGCTTCGGACAGGGAGGCGAGCAGTACTTC. Encoded protein: CASSFGQGGEQYF.

This chain joins TRBV5-1 and TRBJ2-5, with 9 nucleotides matching TRBD2. The germline CDR1 and CDR2 sequences are SGHRS and YFSETQ. Trimming removed 5 bases from V and 2 bases from J; junction bases left unmatched: 7. There are 15 residues in the CDR3. This CDR3 reads CASREGLAGQETQYF. Here the CDR3 DNA reads TGCGCCAGCAGAGAGGGCCTAGCGGGACAAGAGACCCAGTACTTC.

The chain uses TRBV6-1 and TRBJ2-1; TRBD1 aligns across 7 bases. Germline CDR1 and CDR2: MNHNS and SASEGT. J gave up 8 bases and V 7 bases, and 5 bases lay outside the gene matches. CDR3 length: 12 amino acids. The CDR3 is CASIQGVYEQFF. CDR3 DNA: TGTGCCAGCATCCAGGGGGTGTATGAGCAGTTCTTC.

The rearrangement joins TRBV7-2 to TRBJ2-5, with 8 bases matching TRBD2. Trimming cost V 6 bases and J 3 bases; bases outside gene matches: 15. The CDR3 sequence is 17 residues long. Germline assignment: CDR1 SGHTA and CDR2 FQGNSA. CDR3 sequence (DNA): TGTGCCAGCAGATTGAGCGGGAGTTCGACCCTTAAAGAGACCCAGTACTTC. This encodes CASRLSGSSTLKETQYF.

This rearrangement joins TRBV25-1 to TRBJ2-7, with 7 bases fitting TRBD1. The CDR3 runs 15 residues. The V gene end was trimmed by 2 bases and the J gene end by 5 bases; junction bases not matched to a gene: 9. The V gene's germline CDR1 is MGHDK and CDR2 SYGVNS. CDR3 in amino acids: CASSETRTGVDEQYF. The CDR3, as DNA: TGTGCCAGCAGTGAAACGAGGACAGGAGTGGACGAGCAGTACTTC.

The chain employs TRBV28 and TRBJ1-4, with unresolved D. Germline CDR1 and CDR2: MDHEN and SYDVKM. Trimming removed 2 bases at V and 5 bases at J, with 3 bases between. The CDR3 contains 12 residues. This chain's CDR3 is CASSLQNEKLFF. The CDR3 nucleotides are TGTGCCAGCAGTTTACAGAATGAAAAACTGTTTTTT.

This clone has more than one count but fewer than ten. J is TRBJ2-5 and V is TRBV5-4; no clear D gene. The length of the CDR3 is 14 residues. With 0 bases removed from V and 3 bases from J, the gap between germline ends came to 9 bases. In germline, CDR1 is SGHNT, CDR2 YYREEE (reference sequence). In DNA, the CDR3 is TGTGCCAGCAGCTTGGCGCCTCAGAAAGAGACCCAGTACTTC. Its protein product is CASSLAPQKETQYF.

This chain links TRBV7-9 with TRBJ2-7, with D uncertain. Germline V gene lookup returns CDR1 SEHNR and CDR2 FQNEAQ (reference sequence). The length of the CDR3 is 12 residues. Between the trimmed V and J ends, which lost 6 bases and 2 bases, there was a span of 8 bases. The chain's CDR3 is CASSSDPYEQYF. The DNA of the CDR3 is TGTGCCAGCAGTTCTGATCCCTACGAGCAGTACTTC.